The 9 T cell receptor beta chains below were found in one sample sequenced in a study of blood T cell repertoires in COVID-19. Some clones are missing from TCRdb's copy, which holds only in-frame ones; the method was immunoSEQ multiplex PCR. The table has nearly 200,000 clones, 70% to 90% seen once. The sample was peripheral blood. The receptors here all came from a woman aged 70-85 years with active or convalescent COVID-19.

This clone was recorded a few times. The chain employs TRBV27 and TRBJ2-2, with D hard to call. CDR3 length equals 15 residues. Germline V gives CDR1 MNHEY, CDR2 SMNVEV (reference sequence). V lost 6 bases to trimming and J lost 1 base, with 12 bases between them. The CDR3 DNA is TGTGCCAGCAGCTCAACAAGACAGAACACCGGGGAGCTGTTTTTT. It specifies CASSSTRQNTGELFF.

The chain's CDR3 is CASRYDTLIGPQHF. CDR3 nucleotide sequence: TGTGCCAGCCGATACGACACTCTCATCGGGCCCCAGCATTTT. V is TRBV19 and J is TRBJ1-5; no firm D call. Germline CDR1 reads LNHDA; CDR2 reads SQIVND (reference sequence). The CDR3 is 14 residues long. Trimming took 9 bases from V and 9 from J, leaving 21 bases between them.

The V and J genes are TRBV12-3 or TRBV12-4 and TRBJ1-1; 9 nucleotides align to TRBD1. This CDR3 region has 11 residues. With V trimmed by 6 bases and J by 7 bases, 0 bases remained unmatched. CDR3 loop: CASRDRGEAFF. In nucleotides, the CDR3 is TGTGCCAGCAGGGACAGGGGTGAAGCTTTCTTT.

The chain couples TRBV2 to TRBJ2-5, with 10 bases that match TRBD2. Per the germline V gene, CDR1 is SNHLY and CDR2 is FYNNEI. The CDR3 is 14 amino acids. J was trimmed by 1 base and V by 6 bases; bases with no gene match: 2. CDR3 amino acids: CASSTSGTQETQYF. Here the CDR3 DNA reads TGTGCCAGCAGCACTAGCGGGACCCAAGAGACCCAGTACTTC.

This clone was observed a handful of times. The chain employs TRBV28 and TRBJ1-2; possibly TRBD1 for D (5 bases). Trimming left V 6 bases short and J 4 bases short, with 12 bases between. This CDR3 spans 13 amino acids. Germline assignment: CDR1 MDHEN and CDR2 SYDVKM. The CDR3 DNA reads TGTGCCAGCAGACCGGGACTGGTCTATGGCTACACCTTC. Residues: CASRPGLVYGYTF.

The V and J genes are TRBV20-1 and TRBJ2-7; 8 positions agree with TRBD2. With 3 bases clipped from V and 0 bases from J, the junction kept 7 bases outside the gene matches. The germline CDR1 and CDR2 sequences are DFQATT and SNEGSKA (reference sequence). The CDR3 is made up of 15 amino acids. In DNA, the CDR3 is TGCAGTGCTAGTAAGGCTAGCGGGTCCTCCTACGAGCAGTACTTC. This codes for CSASKASGSSYEQYF.

This clone occurred once. This chain links TRBV7-2 with TRBJ2-1, with 7 positions matching TRBD2. Losses at the gene ends were 1 base for V and 6 bases for J; bases not matched to a gene: 3. The germline V gene has CDR1 SGHTA and CDR2 FQGNSA. This CDR3 has 14 residues. The DNA for the CDR3 is TGTGCCAGCAGCTTAGGCGGGAGAGGCAATGAGCAGTTCTTC. This gives the protein CASSLGGRGNEQFF.

The chain is built from TRBV9 and TRBJ2-5; 9 positions match TRBD2. CDR1 SGDLS and CDR2 YYNGEE come from the germline V gene. J lost 5 bases, V lost 0 bases, and 8 bases had no gene match. CDR3 length: 16 residues. The CDR3 loop is CASSVAGGRAYETQYF. CDR3 nucleotides: TGTGCCAGCAGCGTAGCGGGCGGGAGGGCCTACGAGACCCAGTACTTC. Based on the CDR3 plus reference TRBV9 and TRBJ2-5, the full variable domain is DSGVTQTPKHLITATGQRVTLRCSPRSGDLSVYWYQQSLDQGLQFLIQYYNGEERAKGNILERFSAQQFPDLHSELNLSSLELGDSALYFCASSVAGGRAYETQYFGPGTRLLVL.

The rearrangement joins TRBV5-1 to TRBJ1-2, with D unclear. The CDR3 consists of 14 residues. Looked up from germline, CDR1 is SGHRS and CDR2 is YFSETQ. Trimming took 1 base from V and 3 from J, leaving 10 bases between them. The CDR3 is CASSLSGADYGYTF. CDR3 nucleotides: TGCGCCAGCAGCTTGAGCGGAGCGGACTATGGCTACACCTTC. Full variable domain (outside the CDR3, taken from reference TRBV5-1 and TRBJ1-2): KAGVTQTPRYLIKTRGQQVTLSCSPISGHRSVSWYQQTPGQGLQFLFEYFSETQRNKGNFPGRFSGRQFSNSRSEMNVSTLELGDSALYLCASSLSGADYGYTFGSGTRLTVV.